The 3 T cell receptor beta chains reported below all come from one sample, sequenced in a study of cytomegalovirus exposure and HLA in healthy donors. 60 Vbeta and 13 Jbeta primers were used in PCR. Produced via immunoSEQ multiplex PCR; TCRdb's table is partial and in-frame only. Of some 190,000 clones listed, about 85% are singletons. The specimen was PBMCs. Source of these receptors: a girl aged 5-17 years in good health and CMV-seropositive.

The chain couples TRBV6-6 to TRBJ2-3; D possibly corresponds to TRBD2 (6 bases). V was clipped by 6 bases and J by 4 bases, with 14 bases between them. The germline V gene encodes CDR1 MNHNY and CDR2 SVGAGI (reference sequence). The CDR3 contains 14 residues. In DNA form, the CDR3 reads TGTGCCAGCAGGACGCCGGGAGAGTCAGATACGCAGTATTTT. It translates to CASRTPGESDTQYF.

The V gene is TRBV10-3, the J gene TRBJ2-7; 11 nucleotides match TRBD2. The V gene end was trimmed by 2 bases and the J gene end by 3 bases; junction bases not matched to a gene: 0. Germline loops: CDR1 ENHRY, CDR2 SYGVKD. The CDR3 is made up of 14 amino acids. CDR3 in amino acids: CAISETSGGYEQYF. The CDR3 DNA reads as TGTGCCATCAGTGAGACTAGCGGGGGCTACGAGCAGTACTTC.

In this sample, this clone turned up a few times. The gene calls are TRBV7-2 and TRBJ2-5; TRBD2 matches 7 bases. The CDR3 runs 17 residues. Trimming cost V 5 bases and J 2 bases; bases outside gene matches: 14. CDR1 is SGHTA, CDR2 FQGNSA, per germline. CDR3 sequence (DNA): TGTGCCAGCAGCCTCCCCCGCGGGAGCCCCAAGCAAGAGACCCAGTACTTC. Encoded protein: CASSLPRGSPKQETQYF.